These 2 T cell receptor beta chains were all obtained from the same sample, sequenced in a study of blood T cell repertoires in COVID-19. Using immunoSEQ multiplex PCR, the repertoire was profiled, and TCRdb retains in-frame clones only, with some absent. This table holds 83,000 or so clones, 75% to 85% found once. Sequencing was done on a sample of peripheral blood. These receptors were collected from a woman older than 75 with acute or convalescent COVID-19.

The genes are TRBV29-1 and TRBJ1-1, with 7 bases fitting TRBD1. Per the germline V gene, CDR1 is SQVTM and CDR2 is ANQGSEA. The V and J ends lost 5 bases and 8 bases, in that order; junction bases with no gene match: 2. The CDR3 contains 10 residues. Here the CDR3 DNA reads TGCAGCGTTACAGGGGTGGAAGCTTTCTTT. Its protein product is CSVTGVEAFF.

A word on this clone: The junction differs from germline at one of its ends, possibly a read error. The chain combines TRBV9 with TRBJ2-1; D may be TRBD2 (6 bases). Germline CDR1 SGDLS, CDR2 YYNGEE. CDR3 length: 13 amino acids. The CDR3 region has the DNA TGTGCCAGCAGCCTGGGACTCTACGATGAGCAGTTCTTC. Its protein is CASSLGLYDEQFF.